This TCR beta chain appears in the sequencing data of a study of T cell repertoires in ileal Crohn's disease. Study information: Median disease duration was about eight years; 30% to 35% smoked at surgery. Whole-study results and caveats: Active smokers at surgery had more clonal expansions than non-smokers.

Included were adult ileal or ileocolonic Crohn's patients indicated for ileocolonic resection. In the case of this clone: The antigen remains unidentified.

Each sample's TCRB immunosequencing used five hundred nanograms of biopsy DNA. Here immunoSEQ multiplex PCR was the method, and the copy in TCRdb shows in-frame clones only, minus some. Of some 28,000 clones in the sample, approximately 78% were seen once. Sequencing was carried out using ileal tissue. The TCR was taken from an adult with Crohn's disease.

As DNA, the CDR3 is TGTGCCAGCAGCAAAATTCGACAGGGGGCGTCCACCGGGGAGCTGTTTTTT. It translates to CASSKIRQGASTGELFF. V is TRBV2 and J is TRBJ2-2, with TRBD1 matching 10 bases. The CDR3 covers 17 residues. Per the germline V gene, CDR1 is SNHLY and CDR2 is FYNNEI. Trimming at V came to 6 bases and at J to 4 bases, leaving 11 bases not matched to a gene. The whole variable domain, remainder taken from reference TRBV2 and TRBJ2-2, is EPEVTQTPSHQVTQMGQEVILRCVPISNHLYFYWYRQILGQKVEFLVSFYNNEISEKSEIFDDQFSVERPDGSNFTLKIRSTKLEDSAMYFCASSKIRQGASTGELFFGEGSRLTVL.